This T cell receptor beta chain was identified during a study of vaccination effects on CD4 cells after COVID-19 (dated by TCRdb to 2022 to 2024). Regarding the study in general: Each participant received two doses of an mRNA SARS-CoV-2 vaccine, either BNT162b2 or mRNA-1273. In the study, cultures from other donors were sequenced using the Oncomine TCR Beta short-read assay on an Illumina iSeq 100. SARS-CoV-2 spike-specific CD4+ TCR repertoires were compared before and after mRNA vaccination in COVID-19 convalescent patients and in infection-naive vaccine recipients. A total of roughly 9 COVID-19 convalescent patients and a handful of SARS-CoV-2-naive healthy vaccine recipients were included in the full study. On the study overall, not on this receptor specifically: At late post-vaccination timepoints, both infection-induced and vaccine-induced clones showed marked clonal contraction, consistent with waning T cell responses. Only a small number of convalescent patients were included, and no early post-infection timepoints were available, which limited the study. Among healthy vaccine recipients, nearly all vaccine-induced clones were SARS-CoV-2 mono-reactive, and only 1 of 255 was cross-reactive with common cold coronaviruses.

The library was built by means of the immunoSEQ multiplex PCR assay. TCR beta CDR3 sequencing was performed on DNA from the cultured, isolated CD4+ T cells. Processing in the source paper ran as follows. Non-productive TCR sequences were removed and reads were trimmed to the CDR3 region, keeping CDR3s of at least 7 amino acids. Antigen-specific clonotypes were identified using the MANAFEST web app by comparison of expansion in peptide wells against reference cultures. For clones to be considered positive, expansion at FDR<0.05 versus reference and all other wells, an odds ratio above 5, and a frequency above 0.1% in two replicate wells were required. Cross-reactive clonotypes were defined as significantly expanded in SARS-CoV-2 spike wells and in at least one common cold coronavirus spike condition. Using the stringdist R package, CDR3 similarity was measured by Levenshtein distance, and unrooted trees were constructed with ape in R 3.6.1. This immuneACCESS table, as held by TCRdb, lists in-frame sequences with V and J called but not all clones. Of the missing ones, under half trace to an unresolved V gene in checked studies; the others have no known cause. The DNA gave D and trimming, while V, J and clone size come from that table. The sample records fewer than 25,000 clones, 73% of which are singletons. The top ten clones comprise about 11% of the sample.

In the ViraFEST assay, PBMC were stimulated with viral peptide pools, and TCR sequencing was then used to find antigen-specific CD4+ T cell clonotypes based on their expansion. After less than 13 days of culture, CD4+ T cells were isolated with the EasySep CD4+ T cell isolation kit. Healthy vaccine recipients had no prior SARS-CoV-2 infection, confirmed by negative nucleocapsid antibodies before and after vaccination. Each well held two million PBMC cultured in IMDM containing around 5% human AB serum, around 9.3 IU/ml IL-2 and gentamicin, along with roughly 10 ug/ml peptides. Half of the culture medium was replaced with fresh IL-2-containing medium on days 3 and 7. Each peptide stimulation condition was cultured in triplicate wells unless otherwise noted. Using Ficoll-Paque Plus gradient centrifugation, PBMC were separated from whole blood and then either used fresh or cryopreserved at -140C. Overlapping peptide pools spanned the spike proteins of SARS-CoV-2 and the common cold coronaviruses HCoV-NL63, HCoV-OC43 and HCoV-229E. The QIAamp micro DNA kit was used to extract genomic DNA from the cultured CD4+ T cells.

For this clone: No antigen is known for it. No much larger clone exists at a distance of one base, and base qualities are not known.

Trimming removed 3 bases from V and 8 bases from J, leaving 10 bases between the germline ends. The germline V gene (reference sequence) provides CDR1 DFQATT and CDR2 SNEGSKA. The CDR3, cysteine through phenylalanine, is 11 amino acids long. Only the CDR3 portion is preserved as DNA: 33 bases, with reading frame beginning at the first base. The receptor chain draws on TRBV20-1 and TRBJ1-1; TRBD1 is a possible D gene, resting on 6 matching bases. The receptor comes from a human donor who received a COVID-19 vaccine. The sequencing here drew on CD4+ T cells from PBMCs cultured with HCoV-229E spike peptides, taken before COVID-19 vaccination. The sample's cell subset or site, from its label and the paper: HCoV-229E spike overlapping peptide pool stimulation. The CDR3 in this case is CSARDSPEAFF. The DNA reads as follows: TGCAGTGCTAGGGACAGCCCCGAAGCTTTCTTT.